The 29 T cell receptor beta chains below were found in one sample sequenced in a study of shared clonotypes between healthy human individuals (TCRdb year 2020). Receptors were amplified or captured by the immunoSEQ multiplex PCR assay. This is the immuneACCESS table as TCRdb keeps it, with only in-frame sequences that have V and J called. A part of the clones is gone; compared with another copy, unresolved V genes explain less than half, and the rest is unexplained. The sample table shows some 2,000,000 clones, and about 95% are seen once. The biggest ten clones account for about 1.1% of the sample. CD8 naive samples were obtained by positive selection for CCR7 among CD45RO-negative cells, yielding a CD45RA+CCR7+ population from which TemRA cells were excluded. The sample consisted of naive CD8+ T cells sorted from blood. This specimen's cell subset or site label, interpreted: CD45RA+CCR7+. The receptor source for this set is a man aged 18 to 30 in good health.

The rearrangement uses TRBV7-9 and TRBJ2-3, with TRBD2 matching over 14 bases. Germline V lookup: CDR1 SEHNR, CDR2 FQNEAQ (reference sequence). CDR3 length: 17 amino acids. V trimming: 5 bases; J trimming: 4 bases; junction bases outside the gene matches: 8. CDR3 amino acids: CASSAGTSGRGPDTQYF. In DNA, the CDR3 is TGTGCCAGCAGCGCGGGGACTAGCGGGAGAGGTCCAGATACGCAGTATTTT. The whole variable domain, filled in from reference TRBV7-9 and TRBJ2-3, reads DTGVSQNPRHKITKRGQNVTFRCDPISEHNRLYWYRQTLGQGPEFLTYFQNEAQLEKSRLLSDRFSAERPKGSFSTLEIQRTEQGDSAMYLCASSAGTSGRGPDTQYFGPGTRLTVL.

This clone was counted a single time. V is TRBV7-8 and J is TRBJ2-7; D is perhaps TRBD1 (5 bases). The ends were cut back, 0 bases at V and 1 base at J, with 10 bases in the middle. This CDR3 comprises 15 residues. Germline V gene data show CDR1 as SGHVS and CDR2 as FQNEAQ. The CDR3 bases are TGTGCCAGCAGCTTAGCAGGACATGGTTCCTACGAGCAGTACTTC. Its translation: CASSLAGHGSYEQYF. Variable domain in full (rest from reference TRBV7-8 and TRBJ2-7): GAGVSQSPRYKVAKRGQDVALRCDPISGHVSLFWYQQALGQGPEFLTYFQNEAQLDKSGLPSDRFFAERPEGSVSTLKIQRTQQEDSAVYLCASSLAGHGSYEQYFGPGTRLTVT.

The gene calls are TRBV10-2 and TRBJ1-6, with TRBD1 matching over 7 bases. V lost 6 bases and J lost 0; bases outside the gene matches: 8. The CDR3 loop spans 17 amino acids. Germline-derived CDR1 and CDR2 are WSHSY and SAAADI. CDR3 in amino acids: CASSTDRRSSYNSPLHF. In DNA, the CDR3 is TGCGCCAGCAGCACGGACAGGAGGAGCTCCTATAATTCACCCCTCCACTTT.

V usage is TRBV9 and J usage is TRBJ2-5; unclear D gene. The V gene lost 3 bases and the J gene lost 1 base, with 10 bases spanning the gap. CDR1 SGDLS and CDR2 YYNGEE come from the germline V gene. The CDR3 contains 14 residues. Written as DNA, the CDR3 is TGTGCCAGCAGCGGTTGGGGTAGCCAAGAGACCCAGTACTTC. It translates to CASSGWGSQETQYF.

V usage is TRBV27 and J usage is TRBJ2-7; TRBD1 matches 7 bases. This CDR3 comprises 16 residues. The V gene's germline CDR1 is MNHEY and CDR2 SMNVEV (reference sequence). V trimming: 6 bases; J trimming: 4 bases; junction bases outside the gene matches: 15. The CDR3 DNA is TGTGCCAGCAGCCACCAACAGGGGCCTCTCTTATACGAGCAGTACTTC. Its protein product is CASSHQQGPLLYEQYF.

V gene TRBV19 combines with J gene TRBJ1-5; TRBD1 aligns across 11 bases. Germline loops: CDR1 LNHDA, CDR2 SQIVND (reference sequence). The trim removed 5 bases at V and 4 bases at J, leaving 10 bases unmatched. The CDR3 consists of 17 residues. For the CDR3, the DNA is TGTGCCAGTAGTGTTGGACAGGGGGCCGGGGTTAATCAGCCCCAGCATTTT. It translates to CASSVGQGAGVNQPQHF.

Of note for this clone: A read error may account for a junction end that differs from germline. The chain links TRBV7-7 to TRBJ2-7; TRBD1 is a possible D gene (6 bases). Germline CDR1 reads SSHAT; CDR2 reads FNYEAQ (reference sequence). This CDR3 is 13 amino acids long. The CDR3 spells CASSLQGAYEQYF. CDR3 DNA: TGTGCTAGCAGCTTACAGGGCGCCTACGAGCAGTACTTC.

V and J are TRBV14 and TRBJ1-1, with a possible D match to TRBD1 (5 bases). Germline lookup yields CDR1 SGHDN and CDR2 FVKESK. V lost 1 base and J 7 bases, leaving 10 bases between the germline ends. CDR3 size: 13 residues. CDR3 coding DNA: TGTGCCAGCAGCCAAGTTTGGGACGGTGAAGCTTTCTTT. Its translation is CASSQVWDGEAFF.

A word on this clone: The DNA is left out, because the CDR3 cannot be placed on it with certainty; the CDR3 is given as TCRdb lists it. Other nucleotide sequences from this sample produce the same CDR3. The V gene is TRBV19, the J gene TRBJ1-5. CDR1 and CDR2 from the germline V gene are LNHDA and SQIVND (reference sequence). With termini counted, the CDR3 has 13 amino acids. This CDR3 reads CASSSGGNQPQHF.

The V gene is TRBV6-5, the J gene TRBJ2-3; maybe TRBD2 (7 bases). Germline V gives CDR1 MNHEY, CDR2 SVGAGI. The CDR3 consists of 13 residues. Trimming pared 4 bases from V and 4 bases from J, leaving 9 bases between. The CDR3 DNA sequence: TGTGCCAGCAGTTCCGGGGGGCCAGATACGCAGTATTTT. This sequence encodes CASSSGGPDTQYF.

The rearrangement uses TRBV10-3 and TRBJ1-6, with D perhaps matching TRBD1 (5 bases). Germline V gene sequence: CDR1 ENHRY, CDR2 SYGVKD. This CDR3 contains 17 residues. The V end was cut by 7 bases, the J end by 7 bases, with 23 bases between. CDR3 in amino acids: CAIIFRGRAIKNSPLHF. The CDR3 nucleotides are TGTGCCATCATCTTCCGGGGACGGGCAATCAAGAATTCACCCCTCCACTTT.

About this clone: The same CDR3 arises from other DNA sequences in this sample as well. The chain uses TRBV19 and TRBJ2-7; no definite D call. Trimming stripped 0 bases from V and 1 base from J, with 7 bases between. This CDR3 spans 14 amino acids. The germline CDR1 and CDR2 sequences are LNHDA and SQIVND (reference sequence). The CDR3 DNA sequence: TGTGCCAGTAGTATAGATCTAGAATCCTACGAGCAGTACTTC. Translated: CASSIDLESYEQYF.

The chain links TRBV2 to TRBJ2-7; D gene uncertain. V was shortened by 3 bases and J by 2 bases, with 8 bases between the two germline ends. This CDR3 region has 13 residues. The germline V gene has CDR1 SNHLY and CDR2 FYNNEI. The DNA for the CDR3 is TGTGCCAGCAGTGACGCCAATACCTACGAGCAGTACTTC. Its protein product is CASSDANTYEQYF.

This sequence joins TRBV7-9 and TRBJ1-1; possible D gene TRBD1, 5 bases. The CDR3 runs to 14 residues. Trimming shortened V by 5 bases and J by 3 bases, and 13 bases separated the two germline ends. Germline assignment: CDR1 SEHNR and CDR2 FQNEAQ (reference sequence). This CDR3 is CASSPDSMDTEAFF. The CDR3 DNA follows: TGTGCCAGCAGCCCTGACAGTATGGACACTGAAGCTTTCTTT. Full variable domain (outside the CDR3, taken from reference TRBV7-9 and TRBJ1-1): DTGVSQNPRHKITKRGQNVTFRCDPISEHNRLYWYRQTLGQGPEFLTYFQNEAQLEKSRLLSDRFSAERPKGSFSTLEIQRTEQGDSAMYLCASSPDSMDTEAFFGQGTRLTVV.

V and J are TRBV6-6 and TRBJ2-7; D not resolved. The CDR3 runs to 16 residues. From germline, CDR1 is MNHNY and CDR2 SVGAGI (reference sequence). Trimming removed 2 bases at V and 0 bases at J, with 14 bases between. The DNA of the CDR3 is TGTGCCAGCAGTTACGCGGCAGGCGGTAACTCCTACGAGCAGTACTTC. It translates to CASSYAAGGNSYEQYF.

This chain links TRBV19 with TRBJ1-4; D gene unclear. V lost 7 bases, J lost 8 bases, and 14 bases lay in between. Germline V gene data show CDR1 as LNHDA and CDR2 as SQIVND (reference sequence). This CDR3 contains 13 residues. The chain's CDR3 is CASNRYQGEKLFF. Here the CDR3 DNA reads TGTGCCAGTAATCGCTACCAAGGGGAAAAACTGTTTTTT.

V gene TRBV5-4 combines with J gene TRBJ2-5; TRBD2 aligns across 9 bases. V gave up 3 bases and J gave up 5 bases; unmatched junction bases: 5. The V gene's germline CDR1 is SGHNT and CDR2 YYREEE (reference sequence). This CDR3 has 14 amino acids. CDR3 protein: CASSSPAGGETQYF. The CDR3 region has the DNA TGTGCCAGCAGCTCCCCAGCGGGAGGTGAGACCCAGTACTTC.

The V call is TRBV9, the J call TRBJ2-3; 9 nucleotides line up with TRBD2. The CDR3 is 18 amino acids. Germline V gene data show CDR1 as SGDLS and CDR2 as YYNGEE. J lost 3 bases, V lost 4 bases, and 15 bases had no gene match. The CDR3: CASSPRGTSGSGTDTQYF. The CDR3 DNA reads as TGTGCCAGCAGCCCGAGGGGTACTAGCGGGTCGGGTACAGATACGCAGTATTTT.

The genes are TRBV27 and TRBJ2-7; the D is unclear. V was cut by 0 bases and J by 7 bases, with 13 bases left in between. Per the germline V gene, CDR1 is MNHEY and CDR2 is SMNVEV (reference sequence). This CDR3 has 14 residues. The CDR3 here is CASSLSGAVGEQYF. CDR3 DNA sequence: TGTGCCAGCAGTTTATCTGGCGCTGTGGGGGAGCAGTACTTC.

This sequence joins TRBV10-2 and TRBJ2-7; D gene uncertain. V lost 7 bases to trimming and J lost 5 bases, with 9 bases between them. Germline V gene lookup returns CDR1 WSHSY and CDR2 SAAADI. The CDR3 has 11 residues. CDR3 in amino acids: CASTLGNEQYF. CDR3 nucleotide sequence: TGCGCCAGCACCCTAGGGAACGAGCAGTACTTC.

This clone was counted a single time. This chain links TRBV7-2 with TRBJ1-1; 10 bases agree with TRBD1. The germline V gene has CDR1 SGHTA and CDR2 FQGNSA. The CDR3 runs to 14 residues. V gave up 5 bases and J gave up 4 bases; unmatched junction bases: 4. CDR3 in amino acids: CASSLRQGATEAFF. In DNA, the CDR3 is TGTGCCAGCAGCCTAAGACAGGGGGCCACTGAAGCTTTCTTT.

The V and J genes are TRBV5-6 and TRBJ2-5; 11 nucleotides line up with TRBD2. The V gene's germline CDR1 is SGHDT and CDR2 YYEEEE. The CDR3 is made up of 16 amino acids. With V trimmed by 0 bases and J by 10 bases, 11 bases remained unmatched. CDR3 amino acids: CASSLELAGGTGDQYF. In nucleotides, the CDR3 is TGTGCCAGCAGCTTGGAGCTAGCGGGGGGAACAGGCGACCAGTACTTC.

The genes are TRBV30 and TRBJ2-5; D ambiguous. Germline CDR1 is GTSNPN and CDR2 is SVGIG (reference sequence). This CDR3 is 14 amino acids long. Trimming shortened V by 3 bases and J by 1 base, and 12 bases separated the two germline ends. The CDR3 here is CAWRIGAGQETQYF. CDR3 bases: TGTGCCTGGAGGATTGGAGCCGGCCAAGAGACCCAGTACTTC.

The chain links TRBV11-3 to TRBJ1-1; D remains unclear. Germline assignment: CDR1 SGHNT and CDR2 YENEEA. V was shortened by 5 bases and J by 0 bases, with 10 bases between the two germline ends. The CDR3 runs 14 residues. The CDR3 region is CASSPRGVNTEAFF. DNA for the CDR3: TGTGCCAGCAGCCCTCGAGGAGTGAACACTGAAGCTTTCTTT.

The chain recombines TRBV4-3 with TRBJ2-5, with TRBD2 matching 10 bases. V shed 0 bases and J 4 bases; nucleotides not matched to a gene: 11. CDR1 and CDR2 from the germline V gene are LGHNA and YSLEER. The CDR3 totals 18 residues. For the CDR3, the DNA is TGCGCCAGCAGCCAAGAAGGGACTAGCGTCGTCCCGGGAGAGACCCAGTACTTC. The encoded protein is CASSQEGTSVVPGETQYF.

This chain uses TRBV27 with TRBJ2-7; D perhaps matches TRBD1 (6 bases). CDR1 and CDR2 from the germline V gene are MNHEY and SMNVEV (reference sequence). Trimming removed 6 bases from V and 2 bases from J, with 20 bases in between. The CDR3 covers 16 residues. CDR3 coding DNA: TGTGCCAGCAGCTTTTCACAGGGACCCCTCACCTACGAGCAGTACTTC. Translated: CASSFSQGPLTYEQYF.

This clone has just a few counts. Other DNA sequences of this sample code for an identical CDR3. V and J are TRBV4-1 and TRBJ1-1; D remains ambiguous. The CDR3 is made up of 13 amino acids. Trimming took off 1 base at V and 2 bases at J, with 5 bases between the two ends. CDR1 and CDR2 (germline): MGHRA, YSYEKL. CDR3 bases: TGCGCCAGCAGCCAAGGGGGAAACACTGAAGCTTTCTTT. It specifies CASSQGGNTEAFF.

About this clone itself: At one boundary the junction diverges from the germline segment, which might be a read error. The chain is built from TRBV27 and TRBJ2-3; 7 bases align to TRBD1. Germline assignment: CDR1 MNHEY and CDR2 SMNVEV (reference sequence). The CDR3 is 13 amino acids. The CDR3 DNA follows: TGTGCCAGCTGTTTGATACAGGGGGATACGCAGTATTTT. It is translated as CASCLIQGDTQYF.

J is TRBJ2-7 and V is TRBV30; D is uncertain. This CDR3 has 13 amino acids. V lost 1 base and J 3 bases, leaving 10 bases between the germline ends. Per the germline V gene, CDR1 is GTSNPN and CDR2 is SVGIG (reference sequence). The CDR3 coding sequence is TGTGCCTGGAGTGGTAGAAACGACTACGAGCAGTACTTC. Its protein product is CAWSGRNDYEQYF.